The present TCR beta chain was sequenced within a study of cytomegalovirus exposure and HLA in healthy donors. The PCR had 60 Vbeta and 13 Jbeta primers. The authors' processing: Unique TCR beta chains numbered approximately 80 million in a later analysis, with around 10 million shared. Using immunoSEQ multiplex PCR, the repertoire was profiled, and TCRdb retains in-frame clones only, with some absent. V and J calls and clone size come straight from that table; D and trimming were deduced from the DNA. The sample lists roughly 240,000 clones, roughly 87% occurring once. Regarding the study as a whole: Most sequenced TCRs were rare (though some public TCRs occurred in many donors). Some V segments (TRBV6-2 and TRBV6-3 among them) were excluded as indistinguishable. A later analysis reportedly identified an Asian-associated ancestry cluster as carrying fewer N-insertions than the approximately 670-donor mean.

CDR1 SNHLY and CDR2 FYNNEI come from the germline V gene. The CDR3 runs 14 residues. V was clipped by 6 bases and J by 0 bases, with 11 bases between them. Concerning this clone itself: Its specificity is unknown.

Sequenced input: PBMCs. The chain joins TRBV2 to TRBJ1-1; possible D gene TRBD1, 5 bases. The clonotype comes from a woman in her 40s in good health and CMV-seropositive. The CDR3 sequence is CASRAGRLNTEAFF. The DNA for the CDR3 is TGTGCCAGCAGGGCGGGACGGCTGAACACTGAAGCTTTCTTT.